The 26 T cell receptor beta chains in this list originate from one sample, sequenced in a study of blood T cell repertoires in COVID-19. Data came from immunoSEQ multiplex PCR; TCRdb stores just in-frame clones and leaves some out. The sample consists of approximately 390,000 clones, around nine tenths of them appearing once. Source material: PBMCs or T cells enriched from blood (not recorded which). Every receptor here comes from a woman aged 45-59 years who had recovered from COVID-19.

The chain couples TRBV19 to TRBJ2-7; D is undetermined. The length of the CDR3 is 13 residues. Looked up from germline, CDR1 is LNHDA and CDR2 is SQIVND (reference sequence). Trimming cost V 1 base and J 0 bases, with 4 bases left between them. The CDR3, as DNA: TGTGCCAGTAGTATAGCACACTCCTACGAGCAGTACTTC. It translates to CASSIAHSYEQYF.

This chain uses TRBV5-1 with TRBJ1-1, with 7 bases aligning to TRBD1. CDR1 is SGHRS and CDR2 is YFSETQ in the germline V gene. After removal of 4 bases from V and 0 bases from J, the junction contained 15 bases not matched to a gene. CDR3 size: 18 residues. CDR3 sequence: CASSHMARDRYMNTEAFF. CDR3 sequence (DNA): TGCGCCAGCAGCCACATGGCACGGGACAGATACATGAACACTGAAGCTTTCTTT. The full variable domain, with the rest looked up from reference TRBV5-1 and TRBJ1-1, is KAGVTQTPRYLIKTRGQQVTLSCSPISGHRSVSWYQQTPGQGLQFLFEYFSETQRNKGNFPGRFSGRQFSNSRSEMNVSTLELGDSALYLCASSHMARDRYMNTEAFFGQGTRLTVV.

The chain carries TRBV5-1 and TRBJ2-7; a weak D match, TRBD1 (5 bases). The CDR3 covers 15 residues. Germline CDR1 and CDR2: SGHRS and YFSETQ. The V end lost 4 bases, the J end lost 5 bases, and 19 bases lay between the germline ends. The CDR3 nucleotides are TGCGCCAGCAGCGCCATGCAGGGTCTAGTGGACGAGCAGTACTTC. Its protein is CASSAMQGLVDEQYF.

Of note for this clone: A much bigger clone sits one base away, suggesting this may be a read error. In the same sample, other DNA sequences code for this CDR3. The rearrangement joins TRBV21-1 to TRBJ1-1; the table names TRBD1, a call not compared with the DNA. TRBV21-1 has pseudogene status. The CDR3 is 14 amino acids. The DNA of the CDR3 is TGTGCCAGCAGCAAGGTCTGGGCGTACACTGAAGCTTTCTTT. It codes for CASSKVWAYTEAFF.

V and J are TRBV10-3 and TRBJ1-4; TRBD1 might be the D (6 bases). V lost 8 bases, J lost 2 bases, and 9 bases lay in between. Germline CDR1 is ENHRY and CDR2 is SYGVKD. The CDR3 consists of 13 residues. CDR3 bases: TGTGCCATCTCAGGGGCTACTAATGAAAAACTGTTTTTT. It codes for CAISGATNEKLFF.

CDR3 sequence (DNA): TGTGCCAGCAGATTAGCGGGCTCCCTATCTAGCACAGATACGCAGTATTTT. Protein: CASRLAGSLSSTDTQYF. The V gene is TRBV2, the J gene TRBJ2-3; 7 nucleotides match TRBD2. The length of the CDR3 is 17 residues. The junction had 12 bases not matched to a gene; V was cut back by 6 bases and J by 0 bases. Germline V lookup: CDR1 SNHLY, CDR2 FYNNEI.

The genes are TRBV19 and TRBJ1-1; 7 bases are shared with TRBD1. Germline V gene data show CDR1 as LNHDA and CDR2 as SQIVND (reference sequence). The junction had 5 bases not matched to a gene; V was cut back by 3 bases and J by 4 bases. CDR3 size: 14 residues. CDR3 sequence reads: CASSISSGGTEAFF. In DNA form, the CDR3 reads TGTGCCAGTAGTATTTCGTCAGGGGGCACTGAAGCTTTCTTT.

This sequence joins TRBV5-4 and TRBJ2-2; TRBD1 is a possible D gene (6 bases). Germline V gene data show CDR1 as SGHNT and CDR2 as YYREEE (reference sequence). CDR3 length equals 15 residues. Trimming took 0 bases from V and 4 from J, leaving 10 bases between them. CDR3 region: CASSLGQDRTGELFF. CDR3 DNA: TGTGCCAGCAGCTTGGGACAGGATCGCACCGGGGAGCTGTTTTTT.

This rearrangement joins TRBV28 to TRBJ1-5; 9 bases agree with TRBD1. This CDR3 has 17 residues. Germline assignment: CDR1 MDHEN and CDR2 SYDVKM. Trimming at V came to 6 bases and at J to 1 base, leaving 10 bases not matched to a gene. Here the CDR3 DNA reads TGTGCCAGCAGCTCCGGACAGGGGTGGGGGAGCAATCAGCCCCAGCATTTT. The encoded protein is CASSSGQGWGSNQPQHF.

This chain links TRBV5-1 with TRBJ1-6; D unclear. Per the germline V gene, CDR1 is SGHRS and CDR2 is YFSETQ. V was clipped by 6 bases and J by 9 bases, with 10 bases between them. This CDR3 is 12 amino acids long. The CDR3 DNA sequence: TGCGCCAGCACGGAGGAGGGTTCACCCCTCCACTTT. Encoded protein: CASTEEGSPLHF.

This rearrangement joins TRBV7-2 to TRBJ2-7, with D tentatively TRBD2 (6 bases). The CDR3 has 15 amino acids. The germline V and J ends were trimmed by 5 bases and 0 bases, with 14 bases remaining between them. The germline CDR1 and CDR2 sequences are SGHTA and FQGNSA. The CDR3 region has the DNA TGTGCCAGCAGCCCAGGACTACTGAGCTCCTACGAGCAGTACTTC. Translating gives CASSPGLLSSYEQYF.

The chain is built from TRBV5-4 and TRBJ2-3; weak D call: TRBD2 (6 bases). This CDR3 spans 15 amino acids. CDR1 and CDR2 (germline): SGHNT, YYREEE (reference sequence). V was trimmed by 4 bases and J by 1 base, leaving 13 bases between them. The CDR3 sequence: CASSPAGGGTDTQYF. DNA for the CDR3: TGTGCCAGCAGCCCAGCGGGTGGAGGCACAGATACGCAGTATTTT.

The genes are TRBV18 and TRBJ1-2; 9 bases are shared with TRBD1. The CDR3 extends over 14 amino acids. The V gene's germline CDR1 is KGHSH and CDR2 LQKENI. Trimming removed 1 base from V and 3 bases from J; junction bases left unmatched: 0. The CDR3: CASSPRDRDYGYTF. The CDR3 DNA reads TGTGCCAGCTCACCACGGGACAGGGACTATGGCTACACCTTC.

The genes are TRBV5-6 and TRBJ1-3, with 8 nucleotides matching TRBD1. The CDR3 sequence is 15 residues long. The junction had 7 bases not matched to a gene; V was cut back by 5 bases and J by 3 bases. Germline assignment: CDR1 SGHDT and CDR2 YYEEEE. The CDR3 protein is CASRSDRDFGNTIYF. The CDR3 DNA reads TGTGCCAGCAGATCGGACAGGGATTTTGGAAACACCATATATTTT.

V is TRBV3-1 (or the pseudogene TRBV3-2) and J is TRBJ1-2; 8 bases map to TRBD1. The CDR3 loop spans 15 amino acids. V trimming: 3 bases; J trimming: 4 bases; junction bases outside the gene matches: 7. Germline V gene data show CDR1 as LGHDT and CDR2 as YNNKEL (reference sequence). This CDR3 reads CASSQGDRGSYGYTF. CDR3 sequence (DNA): TGTGCCAGCAGCCAGGGAGACAGGGGCAGCTATGGCTACACCTTC.

The chain links TRBV24-1 to TRBJ2-3, with 7 bases aligning to TRBD1. The CDR3 consists of 15 residues. J lost 2 bases, V lost 3 bases, and 4 bases had no gene match. The germline V gene encodes CDR1 KGHDR and CDR2 SFDVKD. CDR3 protein: CATSDRQGLTDTQYF. The DNA for the CDR3 is TGTGCCACCAGTGATCGACAGGGTCTCACAGATACGCAGTATTTT.

V and J are TRBV7-8 and TRBJ1-2; D gene unclear. Per germline, CDR1 SGHVS and CDR2 FQNEAQ. V gave up 5 bases and J gave up 5 bases, with 15 bases separating them. This CDR3 is built from 14 residues. The DNA of the CDR3 is TGTGCCAGCAGCCCCAGTCGAGGGAGGTATGGCTACACCTTC. This translates into CASSPSRGRYGYTF.

This clone showed up just a few times. This chain connects TRBV7-9 to TRBJ1-3, with D unclear. This CDR3 has 16 residues. V was pared by 2 bases and J by 0 bases, with 11 bases between. CDR1 is SEHNR and CDR2 is FQNEAQ in the germline V gene (reference sequence). CDR3 DNA sequence: TGTGCCAGCAGCTTACAGACTACAGCCTCTGGAAACACCATATATTTT. It encodes CASSLQTTASGNTIYF. Complete variable domain (other parts from reference TRBV7-9 and TRBJ1-3): DTGVSQNPRHKITKRGQNVTFRCDPISEHNRLYWYRQTLGQGPEFLTYFQNEAQLEKSRLLSDRFSAERPKGSFSTLEIQRTEQGDSAMYLCASSLQTTASGNTIYFGEGSWLTVV.

This sequence joins TRBV19 and TRBJ1-5; possible D gene TRBD1, 6 bases. With 1 base removed from V and 5 bases from J, the gap between germline ends came to 15 bases. The CDR3 sequence is 16 residues long. Germline V gene data show CDR1 as LNHDA and CDR2 as SQIVND (reference sequence). CDR3 loop: CASSIAGTGSDQPQHF. CDR3 bases: TGTGCCAGTAGTATAGCAGGCACAGGGTCGGATCAGCCCCAGCATTTT.

The V call is TRBV15, the J call TRBJ2-7; tentatively, D is TRBD1 (5 bases). The CDR3 runs to 17 residues. With 2 bases removed from V and 0 bases from J, the gap between germline ends came to 17 bases. Germline V CDR1 and CDR2: LNHNV, YYDKDF (reference sequence). In nucleotides, the CDR3 is TGTGCCACCAGCAGAATCCCCGACTCAGGGCTCTCCTACGAGCAGTACTTC. Translation gives CATSRIPDSGLSYEQYF.

V and J are TRBV6-5 and TRBJ1-4; D is undetermined. CDR1 is MNHEY and CDR2 is SVGAGI in the germline V gene. The V and J ends lost 0 bases and 13 bases respectively, with 12 bases between them. The CDR3 spans 13 residues. The CDR3 spells CASSYSIEGGLFF. CDR3 sequence (DNA): TGTGCCAGCAGTTACTCGATTGAGGGCGGACTGTTTTTT.

This chain links TRBV14 with TRBJ1-3; D is undetermined. The CDR3 runs 14 residues. V shed 4 bases and J shed 7 bases, with 14 bases lying between them. Germline loops: CDR1 SGHDN, CDR2 FVKESK. As DNA, the CDR3 is TGTGCCAGCAGCCTTAGAGACCCGGGGAACACCATATATTTT. It encodes CASSLRDPGNTIYF.

This sequence joins TRBV15 and TRBJ2-6; TRBD2 is a possible D gene (6 bases). The CDR3 covers 20 residues. Germline CDR1 is LNHNV and CDR2 is YYDKDF (reference sequence). The V gene lost 5 bases and the J gene lost 0 bases, with 23 bases spanning the gap. DNA for the CDR3: TGTGCCACCAGCTGGGGTTTAAGTCGGGGGTACAGCTCTGGGGCCAACGTCCTGACTTTC. This gives the protein CATSWGLSRGYSSGANVLTF.

J is TRBJ2-1 and V is TRBV15; D is undetermined. The germline gives CDR1 LNHNV, CDR2 YYDKDF (reference sequence). There are 13 residues in the CDR3. With 3 bases removed from V and 6 bases from J, the gap between germline ends came to 9 bases. The CDR3 loop is CATSSETGNEQFF. CDR3 nucleotide sequence: TGTGCCACCAGCAGTGAGACGGGCAATGAGCAGTTCTTC. Drawing the rest from reference TRBV15 and TRBJ2-1, the complete variable domain is DAMVIQNPRYQVTQFGKPVTLSCSQTLNHNVMYWYQQKSSQAPKLLFHYYDKDFNNEADTPDNFQSRRPNTSFCFLDIRSPGLGDTAMYLCATSSETGNEQFFGPGTRLTVL.

The chain carries TRBV5-1 and TRBJ2-1; D uncertain. Trimming pared 0 bases from V and 5 bases from J, leaving 6 bases between. This CDR3 is 13 amino acids long. CDR1 is SGHRS and CDR2 is YFSETQ in the germline V gene. The CDR3 nucleotides are TGCGCCAGCAGCTTGGAACTAAACAATGAGCAGTTCTTC. Its protein is CASSLELNNEQFF.

The genes are TRBV6-5 and TRBJ2-1, with D possibly being TRBD1 (7 bases). The CDR3 length is 15 residues. Trimming took 5 bases from V and 6 from J, leaving 17 bases between them. CDR1 is MNHEY and CDR2 is SVGAGI in the germline V gene. The CDR3 region has the DNA TGTGCCAGCAGTCATATGGAGGGGGCAGGCAATGAGCAGTTCTTC. Its protein is CASSHMEGAGNEQFF.